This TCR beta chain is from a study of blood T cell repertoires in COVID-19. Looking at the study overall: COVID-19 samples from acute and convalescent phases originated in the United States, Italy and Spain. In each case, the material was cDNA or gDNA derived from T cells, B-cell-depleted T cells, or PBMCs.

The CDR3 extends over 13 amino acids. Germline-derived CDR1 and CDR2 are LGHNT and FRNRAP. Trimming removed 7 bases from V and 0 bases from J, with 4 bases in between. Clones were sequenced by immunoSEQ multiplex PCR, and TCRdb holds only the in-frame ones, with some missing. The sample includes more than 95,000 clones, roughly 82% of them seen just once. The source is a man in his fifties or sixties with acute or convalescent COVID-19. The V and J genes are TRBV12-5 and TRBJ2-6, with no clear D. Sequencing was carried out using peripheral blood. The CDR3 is CASANSGANVLTF. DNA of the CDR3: TGTGCTAGTGCCAACTCTGGGGCCAACGTCCTGACTTTC.